The next 3 T cell receptor beta chains were all read from a single sample in a study of blood T cell repertoires in COVID-19. The table came from immunoSEQ multiplex PCR; TCRdb's copy has only in-frame clones and leaves some out. The sample has 150,000 to 200,000 clones, 80% to 90% seen once. The source material was PBMCs or T cells enriched from blood (not recorded which). Source of these receptors: a woman aged 50 to 60 in a cohort exposed to, infected with or recovered from COVID-19 (not recorded which).

This chain joins TRBV14 and TRBJ1-2; D is ambiguous. Germline V gene lookup returns CDR1 SGHDN and CDR2 FVKESK. The CDR3 extends over 13 amino acids. V dropped 4 bases and J dropped 1 base, with 7 bases sitting between them. CDR3 sequence reads: CASSPQVNYGYTF. The CDR3 bases are TGTGCCAGCAGCCCCCAGGTTAACTATGGCTACACCTTC.

This clone was seen once. The chain uses TRBV19 and TRBJ2-7; the match to TRBD2 covers 9 bases. The CDR3 has 14 amino acids. V was clipped by 1 base and J by 5 bases; unmatched bases: 3. Germline CDR1 is LNHDA and CDR2 is SQIVND (reference sequence). The CDR3 spells CASSIGLAGNEQYF. DNA of the CDR3: TGTGCCAGTAGTATAGGGCTAGCGGGAAACGAGCAGTACTTC.

The rearrangement uses TRBV5-1 and TRBJ2-5; D might be TRBD2 (6 bases). The CDR3 extends over 14 amino acids. Trimming shortened V by 2 bases and J by 1 base, and 9 bases separated the two germline ends. Germline CDR1 reads SGHRS; CDR2 reads YFSETQ. Here the CDR3 DNA reads TGCGCCAGCAGCTTTAGCGGCACCCAAGAGACCCAGTACTTC. As protein: CASSFSGTQETQYF.